This T cell receptor beta chain was identified during a study of T cells in localized non-small cell lung cancer. The CDR3 spans 15 residues. Trimming cost V 5 bases and J 0 bases, with 11 bases left between them. Germline values: CDR1 MDHEN, CDR2 SYDVKM. Study-wide findings and caveats: Elevated circulating T cell density in blood was associated with longer overall survival. Owing to sequencing of a solitary tumor region, heterogeneity cannot be discounted. Compared with tumor, uninvolved adjacent lung displayed greater T cell clonality, ranking highest overall. Adjacent lung had a median approximately 57 of the 100 largest tumor clones.

Sequencing was performed with immunoSEQ multiplex PCR; in TCRdb, only in-frame clones are kept and a portion is missing. The data show tens of thousands of clones, 84% seen once. Worth noting for this clone: Its matching antigen is unknown.

The TCR sequence derives from a man between 40 and 69 years old with stage I lung adenocarcinoma. This chain links TRBV28 with TRBJ2-4; D call uncertain. The material sequenced was peripheral blood, taken before any cancer treatment. The CDR3 spells CASSLRPVAKNIQYF. The CDR3 DNA is TGTGCCAGCAGTCTCAGACCGGTAGCCAAAAACATTCAGTACTTC. Together with reference TRBV28 and TRBJ2-4, the CDR3 gives the full variable domain: DVKVTQSSRYLVKRTGEKVFLECVQDMDHENMFWYRQDPGLGLRLIYFSYDVKMKEKGDIPEGYSVSREKKERFSLILESASTNQTSMYLCASSLRPVAKNIQYFGAGTRLSVL.